Here is one T cell receptor (beta chain) with its context. A second about 7 to 12 cycle PCR used barcoded and J-beta primers. Each CDR3 protein is one row after TCRdb ran MiXCR on the 5' RACE reads. The top ten clones hold less than 9% of a sample with 540,000 or so distinct CDR3 sequences, 24% of them seen once. This sample was taken from a study of blood T cells in healthy people across ages. This CDR3 is built from 15 residues. Trimming cost V 6 bases and J 6 bases; bases outside gene matches: 12. These sequences were also reported in another study, on T cells of mothers and their children.

The sequencing sample was made of blood. The TCR was taken from a boy aged 5-17 years in good health. V is TRBV12-3 or TRBV12-4 and J is TRBJ2-3; 7 bases agree with TRBD2. The CDR3 sequence: CASSLTRRGGDTQYF. The CDR3 DNA sequence: TGTGCCAGCAGCCTAACCAGACGGGGAGGGGATACGCAGTATTTT.